A single sample gave rise to the 8 T cell receptor beta chains below, sequenced in a study of Ad26.COV2.S vaccination and SARS-CoV-2 variants. Here immunoSEQ multiplex PCR was the method, and the copy in TCRdb shows in-frame clones only, minus some. The data contain under 300,000 clones, approximately 88% of them singletons. Described treatment: over 15 received Ad26.COV2.S at low or high dose, single or two shots; 5 received placebo; per-sample allocation not given. Specimens were obtained on day 63 following the first vaccine or placebo injection. Source: peripheral blood, taken in a trial of Ad26.COV2.S vaccine versus placebo. These receptors all stem from a person aged 18-60 years who received the Ad26.COV2.S COVID-19 vaccine or a placebo.

CDR3 sequence: CASSPNAAPSTGELFF. CDR3 bases: TGTGCCAGCTCACCAAATGCGGCCCCATCCACCGGGGAGCTGTTTTTT. The rearrangement uses TRBV18 and TRBJ2-2, with unresolved D. The ends were cut back, 2 bases at V and 4 bases at J, with 14 bases in the middle. Per the germline V gene, CDR1 is KGHSH and CDR2 is LQKENI. The CDR3 has 16 amino acids.

V and J are TRBV19 and TRBJ1-5; 7 bases fit TRBD1. There are 14 residues in the CDR3. V lost 5 bases and J lost 3; bases outside the gene matches: 4. Germline-derived CDR1 and CDR2 are LNHDA and SQIVND (reference sequence). Written as DNA, the CDR3 is TGTGCCAGTAGTGAAGGGACAGTCAATCAGCCCCAGCATTTT. Its translation: CASSEGTVNQPQHF.

The chain combines TRBV11-3 with TRBJ2-3; a weak D match, TRBD2 (6 bases). Trimming took 4 bases from V and 8 from J, leaving 13 bases between them. Germline CDR1 SGHNT, CDR2 YENEEA. The CDR3 has 13 residues. The CDR3 DNA follows: TGTGCCAGCAGCTCGGCGGACTATGGTACGCAGTATTTT. It encodes CASSSADYGTQYF.

This clone is a singleton in its sample. The chain uses TRBV28 and TRBJ1-2; D gene uncertain. This CDR3 region has 14 residues. The germline gives CDR1 MDHEN, CDR2 SYDVKM. Deletions cut 6 bases from V and 1 base from J, with 12 bases between. CDR3: CASSSLASNYGYTF. Here the CDR3 DNA reads TGTGCCAGCAGCTCCCTAGCAAGTAACTATGGCTACACCTTC.

V and J are TRBV19 and TRBJ1-2; D call uncertain. This CDR3 region has 13 residues. CDR1 LNHDA and CDR2 SQIVND come from the germline V gene (reference sequence). The V end was cut by 8 bases, the J end by 5 bases, with 15 bases between. The CDR3 DNA sequence: TGTGCCAGTCAATCCTCCTCCCTTTATGGCTACACCTTC. This sequence encodes CASQSSSLYGYTF.

The chain has TRBV5-5 and TRBJ2-3, with 8 nucleotides matching TRBD1. J lost 2 bases, V lost 1 base, and 3 bases had no gene match. CDR3 length: 15 residues. Germline values: CDR1 SGHKS, CDR2 YYEKEE (reference sequence). CDR3 sequence (DNA): TGTGCCAGCAGCTTGCCCCAGGGGGCCACAGATACGCAGTATTTT. Encoded protein: CASSLPQGATDTQYF. The variable domain in full, completed from reference TRBV5-5 and TRBJ2-3, reads DAGVTQSPTHLIKTRGQQVTLRCSPISGHKSVSWYQQVLGQGPQFIFQYYEKEERGRGNFPDRFSARQFPNYSSELNVNALLLGDSALYLCASSLPQGATDTQYFGPGTRLTVL.

This clone came up a few times. This chain connects TRBV18 to TRBJ1-1; D gene uncertain. Trimming removed 4 bases at V and 1 base at J, with 10 bases between. The CDR3 length is 14 residues. The germline V gene encodes CDR1 KGHSH and CDR2 LQKENI. CDR3 in amino acids: CASSLESGNTEAFF. DNA for the CDR3: TGTGCCAGCTCACTTGAATCGGGGAACACTGAAGCTTTCTTT.

The count of this clone is one. This rearrangement joins TRBV18 to TRBJ1-5; D is possibly TRBD1 (5 bases). Germline values: CDR1 KGHSH, CDR2 LQKENI. The V and J ends lost 2 bases and 6 bases respectively, with 14 bases between them. The CDR3 consists of 15 residues. This CDR3 is CASSPSWGTPQPQHF. In DNA form, the CDR3 reads TGTGCCAGCTCACCATCATGGGGGACCCCTCAGCCCCAGCATTTT.